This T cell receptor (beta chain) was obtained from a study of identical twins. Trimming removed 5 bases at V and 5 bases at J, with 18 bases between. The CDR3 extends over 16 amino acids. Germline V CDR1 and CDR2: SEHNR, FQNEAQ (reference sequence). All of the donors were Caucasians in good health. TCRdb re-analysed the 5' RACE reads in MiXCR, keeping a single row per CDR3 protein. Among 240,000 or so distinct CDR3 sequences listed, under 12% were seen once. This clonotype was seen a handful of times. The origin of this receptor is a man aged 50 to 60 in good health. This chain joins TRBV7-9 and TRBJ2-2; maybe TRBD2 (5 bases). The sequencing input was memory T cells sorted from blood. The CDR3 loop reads CASSPLSSGGTGELFF. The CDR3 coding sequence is TGTGCCAGCAGCCCCCTGTCGTCAGGAGGAACCGGGGAGCTGTTTTTT. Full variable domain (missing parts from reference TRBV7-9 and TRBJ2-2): DTGVSQNPRHKITKRGQNVTFRCDPISEHNRLYWYRQTLGQGPEFLTYFQNEAQLEKSRLLSDRFSAERPKGSFSTLEIQRTEQGDSAMYLCASSPLSSGGTGELFFGEGSRLTVL.